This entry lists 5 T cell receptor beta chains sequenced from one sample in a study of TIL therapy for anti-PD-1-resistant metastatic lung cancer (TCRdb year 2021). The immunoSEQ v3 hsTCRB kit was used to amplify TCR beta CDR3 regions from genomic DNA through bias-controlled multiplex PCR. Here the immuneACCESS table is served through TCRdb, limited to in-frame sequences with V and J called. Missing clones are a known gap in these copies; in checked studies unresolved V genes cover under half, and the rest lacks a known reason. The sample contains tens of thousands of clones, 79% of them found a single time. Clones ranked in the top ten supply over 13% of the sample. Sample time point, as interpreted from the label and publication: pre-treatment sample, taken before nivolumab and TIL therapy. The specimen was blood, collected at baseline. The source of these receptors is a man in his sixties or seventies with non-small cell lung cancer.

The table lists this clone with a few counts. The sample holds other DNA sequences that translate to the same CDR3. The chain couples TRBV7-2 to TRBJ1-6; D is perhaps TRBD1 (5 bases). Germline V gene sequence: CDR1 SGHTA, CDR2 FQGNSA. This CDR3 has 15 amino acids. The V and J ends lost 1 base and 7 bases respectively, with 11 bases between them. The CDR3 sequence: CASSLEAGRNSPLHF. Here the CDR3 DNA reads TGTGCCAGCAGCTTAGAGGCAGGGAGGAATTCACCCCTCCACTTT.

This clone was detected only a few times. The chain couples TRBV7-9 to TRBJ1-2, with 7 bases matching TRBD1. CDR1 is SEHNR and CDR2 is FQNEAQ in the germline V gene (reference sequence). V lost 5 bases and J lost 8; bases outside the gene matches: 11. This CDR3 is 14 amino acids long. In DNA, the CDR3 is TGTGCCAGCAGCACAGGTGGACAGGTCGTAGGCTACACCTTC. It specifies CASSTGGQVVGYTF.

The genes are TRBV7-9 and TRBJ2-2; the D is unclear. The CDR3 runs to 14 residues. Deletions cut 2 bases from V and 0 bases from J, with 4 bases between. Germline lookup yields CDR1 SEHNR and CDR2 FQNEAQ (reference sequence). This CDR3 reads CASSLLANTGELFF. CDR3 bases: TGTGCCAGCAGCTTACTCGCGAACACCGGGGAGCTGTTTTTT.

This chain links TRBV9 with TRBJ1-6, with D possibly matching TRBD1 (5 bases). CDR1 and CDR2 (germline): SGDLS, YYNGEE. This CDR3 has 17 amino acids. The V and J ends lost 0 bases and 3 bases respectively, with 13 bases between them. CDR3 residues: CASSVASGQGYNSPLHF. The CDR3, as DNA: TGTGCCAGCAGCGTAGCGTCAGGGCAGGGCTATAATTCACCCCTCCACTTT. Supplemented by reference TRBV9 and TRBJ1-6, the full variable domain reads DSGVTQTPKHLITATGQRVTLRCSPRSGDLSVYWYQQSLDQGLQFLIQYYNGEERAKGNILERFSAQQFPDLHSELNLSSLELGDSALYFCASSVASGQGYNSPLHFGNGTRLTVT.

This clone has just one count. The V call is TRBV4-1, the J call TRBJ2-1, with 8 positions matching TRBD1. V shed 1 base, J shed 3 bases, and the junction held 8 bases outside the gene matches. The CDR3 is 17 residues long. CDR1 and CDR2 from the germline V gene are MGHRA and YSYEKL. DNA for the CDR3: TGCGCCAGCAGCCAAGGGACAGGGAGGTCGGGCTACAATGAGCAGTTCTTC. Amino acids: CASSQGTGRSGYNEQFF.